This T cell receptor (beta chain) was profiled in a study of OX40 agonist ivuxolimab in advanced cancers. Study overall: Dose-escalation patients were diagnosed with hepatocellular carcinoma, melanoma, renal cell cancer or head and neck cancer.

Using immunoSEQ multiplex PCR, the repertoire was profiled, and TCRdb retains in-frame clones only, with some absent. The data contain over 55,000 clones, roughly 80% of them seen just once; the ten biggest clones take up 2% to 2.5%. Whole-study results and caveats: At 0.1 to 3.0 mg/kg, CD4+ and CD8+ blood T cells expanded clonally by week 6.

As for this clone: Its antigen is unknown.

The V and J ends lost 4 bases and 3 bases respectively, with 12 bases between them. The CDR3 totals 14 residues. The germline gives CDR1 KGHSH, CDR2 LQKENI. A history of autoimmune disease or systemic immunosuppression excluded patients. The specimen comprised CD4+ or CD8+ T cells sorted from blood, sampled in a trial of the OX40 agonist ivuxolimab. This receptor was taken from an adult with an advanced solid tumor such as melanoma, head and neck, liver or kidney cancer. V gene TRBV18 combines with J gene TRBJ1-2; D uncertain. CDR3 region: CASSQGVGDYGYTF. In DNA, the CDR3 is TGTGCCAGCTCACAGGGTGTTGGGGACTATGGCTACACCTTC.